These 5 T cell receptor beta chains were all obtained from the same sample, sequenced in a study of PD-L1 blockade in urothelial cancer. Sequencing used immunoSEQ multiplex PCR; TCRdb keeps in-frame clones, though not all of them. The table lists under 50,000 clones, approximately 89% of them singletons. The sample's time point: pretreatment peripheral blood. Sequencing used PBMCs, obtained around atezolizumab (anti-PD-L1) treatment. These receptors all stem from a woman aged 60-70 years with urothelial cancer.

The rearrangement joins TRBV5-1 to TRBJ2-1; possibly TRBD2 for D (6 bases). The V end lost 2 bases, the J end lost 7 bases, and 10 bases lay between the germline ends. Germline assignment: CDR1 SGHRS and CDR2 YFSETQ. The length of the CDR3 is 13 residues. The CDR3 reads CASSFGRGNEQFF. The CDR3 nucleotides are TGCGCCAGCAGCTTTGGACGGGGGAATGAGCAGTTCTTC.

The V and J genes are TRBV18 and TRBJ2-7, with unresolved D. CDR3 length equals 13 residues. Germline CDR1 and CDR2: KGHSH and LQKENI. Trimming removed 0 bases at V and 1 base at J, with 4 bases between. The CDR3 sequence is CASSPPASYEQYF. In nucleotides, the CDR3 is TGTGCCAGCTCACCACCGGCATCCTACGAGCAGTACTTC.

V usage is TRBV7-9 and J usage is TRBJ2-5; the D gene is possibly TRBD2 (5 bases). With 5 bases removed from V and 4 bases from J, the gap between germline ends came to 23 bases. This CDR3 spans 17 amino acids. The germline gives CDR1 SEHNR, CDR2 FQNEAQ (reference sequence). The CDR3 region is CASSPHPGAVTIETQYF. In nucleotides, the CDR3 is TGTGCCAGCAGCCCCCACCCGGGCGCGGTGACTATAGAGACCCAGTACTTC.

This chain connects TRBV25-1 to TRBJ2-3, with D possibly TRBD1 on 5 matching bases. The ends were cut back, 8 bases at V and 2 bases at J, with 17 bases in the middle. CDR1 and CDR2 from the germline V gene are MGHDK and SYGVNS. This CDR3 contains 15 residues. The CDR3 nucleotides are TGTGCCAGCTTGCCGCCGGACACTTTCACAGATACGCAGTATTTT. Protein: CASLPPDTFTDTQYF.

This chain connects TRBV7-3 to TRBJ2-3; no reliable D call. CDR3 size: 12 residues. V lost 5 bases, J lost 6 bases, and 9 bases lay in between. Germline V gene lookup returns CDR1 SGHTA and CDR2 FQGTGA. In DNA, the CDR3 is TGTGCCAGCAGCCCGCCCGGGGATACGCAGTATTTT. Its protein product is CASSPPGDTQYF.